Listed below are T cell receptor beta chains from one sample, sequenced in a study of blood T cell repertoires in COVID-19. Sequencing used immunoSEQ multiplex PCR; TCRdb keeps in-frame clones, though not all of them. This sample yields about 270,000 clones, of which roughly 93% are seen a single time; about 2.5% belongs to the top ten. Sequences were obtained from PBMCs or T cells enriched from blood (not recorded which). The source of these receptors is a woman between 40 and 55 years old with acute COVID-19. CDR3s include the opening cysteine and the closing phenylalanine or tryptophan. A D gene is named only where the DNA matches it firmly. Clone size, where shown, is once, few, many, or a class for clones that have expanded.

size	V	J	D	CDR3	DNA
-	TRBV30	TRBJ1-1	TRBD1	CAWSPLDRGLGVNTEAFF	TGTGCCTGGAGTCCATTAGACAGGGGTTTGGGTGTGAACACTGAAGCTTTCTTT
-	TRBV10-3	TRBJ2-1	TRBD2	CAISLRGGMTDEQFF	TGTGCCATCAGCCTACGGGGGGGCATGACCGATGAGCAGTTCTTC
-	TRBV28	TRBJ2-1	-	CASTGTHNEQFF	TGTGCCAGTACCGGGACTCACAATGAGCAGTTCTTC
-	TRBV19	TRBJ1-2	-	CASSIRPRHDYGYTF	TGTGCCAGTAGTATTCGTCCCCGACACGACTATGGCTACACCTTC
-	TRBV27	TRBJ2-1	TRBD2	CASSSRTSGANSYNEQFF	TGTGCCAGCAGTTCCCGGACTAGCGGGGCGAACTCCTACAATGAGCAGTTCTTC
-	TRBV7-2	TRBJ2-3	-	CASSLPSTDTQYF	TGTGCCAGCAGCTTACCCTCCACAGATACGCAGTATTTT
-	TRBV6-1	TRBJ1-2	TRBD1	CASSDRRQGRSYGYTF	TGTGCCAGCAGTGACCGCCGACAGGGGAGGAGCTATGGCTACACCTTC
-	TRBV5-4	TRBJ2-3	-	CASRLLGVDTGTQYF	TGTGCCAGCAGGTTGCTCGGGGTGGATACGGGTACGCAGTATTTT
-	TRBV5-1	TRBJ1-1	TRBD1	CASSLVTGGDTEAFF	TGCGCCAGCAGCTTGGTGACAGGGGGAGACACTGAAGCTTTCTTT
-	TRBV3-1/TRBV3-2	TRBJ1-6	TRBD1	CASSRQGQLKDSPLHF	TGTGCCAGCAGCCGACAGGGCCAGCTTAAAGATTCACCCCTCCACTTT
-	TRBV5-1	TRBJ1-6	-	CASSLRGGSGNSPLHF	TGCGCCAGCAGCTTACGCGGGGGTTCCGGGAATTCACCCCTCCACTTT
once	TRBV24-1	TRBJ2-5	TRBD1	CATSDGGTGKETQYF	TGTGCCACCAGTGATGGAGGGACAGGGAAGGAGACCCAGTACTTC
-	TRBV27	TRBJ1-5	TRBD1	CASSLNRGGNQPQHF	TGTGCCAGCAGTTTAAACAGGGGCGGCAATCAGCCCCAGCATTTT
-	TRBV3-1/TRBV3-2	TRBJ1-1	TRBD1	CASSPQGWDTEAFF	TGTGCCAGCAGTCCACAGGGGTGGGACACTGAAGCTTTCTTT
-	TRBV24-1	TRBJ1-5	-	CATTARLGDNQPQHF	TGTGCCACCACCGCCAGACTAGGGGATAATCAGCCCCAGCATTTT
-	TRBV3-1/TRBV3-2	TRBJ2-7	-	CASSRGPHEQYF	TGTGCCAGCAGCCGAGGGCCCCACGAGCAGTACTTC
-	TRBV28	TRBJ1-2	TRBD1	CASSPPTGNYGYTF	TGTGCCAGCAGCCCACCGACAGGGAACTATGGCTACACCTTC
-	TRBV11-2	TRBJ1-3	-	CASSFLTAGTPGNTIYF	TGTGCCAGCAGTTTTTTAACTGCCGGGACACCTGGAAACACCATATATTTT
-	TRBV24-1	TRBJ2-7	-	CATSDPRDPHYEQYF	TGTGCCACCAGTGATCCGCGGGACCCTCACTACGAGCAGTACTTC
few	TRBV10-1	TRBJ2-1	-	CASSEFPRDEQFF	TGCGCCAGCAGTGAGTTCCCTCGGGATGAGCAGTTCTTC
few	TRBV18	TRBJ2-7	-	CASSPEAGLTYEQYF	TGTGCCAGCTCACCAGAGGCAGGACTGACCTACGAGCAGTACTTC
-	TRBV5-1	TRBJ2-1	-	CASSLSQASYNEQFF	TGCGCCAGCAGCTTATCACAGGCAAGCTACAATGAGCAGTTCTTC
-	TRBV20-1	TRBJ1-2	-	CSASGTGGYGYTF	TGCAGTGCTAGTGGTACGGGTGGCTATGGCTACACCTTC
-	TRBV18	TRBJ1-6	-	CASSSGSKDSPLHF	TGTGCCAGCTCCTCAGGGTCGAAAGATTCACCCCTCCACTTT
-	TRBV5-1	TRBJ2-2	TRBD2	CASSLTGGNTGELFF	TGCGCCAGCAGCTTAACGGGGGGGAACACCGGGGAGCTGTTTTTT
-	TRBV30	TRBJ2-3	TRBD2	CAWGTSGSIGTQYF	TGTGCCTGGGGGACTAGCGGGAGTATAGGTACGCAGTATTTT
-	TRBV7-2	TRBJ2-1	TRBD2	CASSYSGGSYNEQFF	TGTGCCAGCAGCTACTCGGGAGGTTCCTACAATGAGCAGTTCTTC
-	TRBV23-1	TRBJ1-4	-	CASPPRGEKLFF	TGCGCCAGCCCTCCCCGGGGGGAAAAACTGTTTTTT
-	TRBV7-2	TRBJ2-1	-	CASSNLLGEQFF	TGTGCCAGCAGCAACCTCCTCGGTGAGCAGTTCTTC
-	TRBV5-3	TRBJ2-7	TRBD1	CARSSWTGISYEQYF	TGTGCCAGAAGCTCGTGGACAGGGATTTCCTACGAGCAGTACTTC
-	TRBV9	TRBJ2-1	-	CASSVAGGGANEQFF	TGTGCCAGCAGCGTAGCCGGTGGGGGGGCTAATGAGCAGTTCTTC
-	TRBV3-1/TRBV3-2	TRBJ2-3	TRBD2	CASSHLAGGTDTQYF	TGTGCCAGCAGCCATTTAGCGGGAGGGACAGATACGCAGTATTTT
-	TRBV21-1	TRBJ2-5	-	CASSKALYSNEPEETQYF	TGTGCCAGCAGCAAAGCTCTTTACTCTAATGAACCGGAAGAGACCCAGTACTTC
-	TRBV7-9	TRBJ1-1	TRBD1	CASTDSLGTGLAFF	TGTGCCAGCACCGACTCCCTGGGGACAGGGTTAGCTTTCTTT
-	TRBV20-1	TRBJ1-3	-	CSATTENTIYF	TGCAGTGCTACGACAGAGAACACCATATATTTT
-	TRBV28	TRBJ2-7	TRBD2	CASSFRRGGSGEQYF	TGTGCCAGCAGTTTCCGTCGGGGGGGATCGGGGGAGCAGTACTTC
-	TRBV7-2	TRBJ1-3	-	CASSLSTVTSGNTIYF	TGTGCCAGCAGCTTATCGACAGTGACCTCTGGAAACACCATATATTTT
-	TRBV4-1	TRBJ1-4	TRBD1	CASSQQGQGNEKLFF	TGCGCCAGCAGCCAGCAAGGACAGGGAAATGAAAAACTGTTTTTT
-	TRBV28	TRBJ1-4	-	CASMDWARNEKLFF	TGTGCCAGCATGGACTGGGCAAGGAATGAAAAACTGTTTTTT
-	TRBV5-4	TRBJ2-1	-	CASSVDRYNEQFF	TGTGCCAGCAGCGTAGACAGGTACAATGAGCAGTTCTTC
-	TRBV11-2	TRBJ2-1	TRBD2	CASSLERGGSFF	TGTGCCAGCAGCTTGGAACGGGGGGGCTCGTTCTTC
-	TRBV20-1	TRBJ1-5	TRBD1	CSASRQGPNNSNQPQHF	TGCAGTGCTAGTAGACAGGGGCCCAACAATAGCAATCAGCCCCAGCATTTT
-	TRBV4-1	TRBJ1-2	TRBD1	CASSRTGTDYGYTF	TGCGCCAGCAGCCGAACTGGGACAGACTATGGCTACACCTTC
-	TRBV2	TRBJ2-7	-	CASTGDVDYEQYF	TGTGCCAGCACGGGGGACGTTGACTACGAGCAGTACTTC
-	TRBV9	TRBJ2-5	-	CASSPSGVRETQYF	TGTGCCAGCAGCCCATCCGGGGTTCGGGAGACCCAGTACTTC
few	TRBV7-6	TRBJ2-7	-	CASSANMYSYEQYF	TGTGCCAGCAGCGCAAACATGTACTCCTACGAGCAGTACTTC
-	TRBV6-6	TRBJ2-7	TRBD2	CASNPLSGLSSYEQYF	TGTGCCAGCAATCCCCTTAGCGGGCTCAGCTCCTACGAGCAGTACTTC
-	TRBV7-6	TRBJ2-7	-	CASSSDGGYEQYF	TGTGCCAGCAGCTCGGATGGAGGATACGAGCAGTACTTC
-	TRBV19	TRBJ2-3	-	CASSMRSGSTDTQYF	TGTGCCAGTAGTATGAGGTCTGGTAGCACAGATACGCAGTATTTT